One and the same sample provided the 18 T cell receptor beta chains below, sequenced in a study of T cell repertoires in cytomegalovirus infection. TCRdb re-called the reads with MiXCR, one entry per CDR3 protein. Altogether fewer than 250,000 distinct CDR3 sequences are present, roughly an eighth being singletons, with the ten largest covering 1.5% to 2%. The material sequenced was PBMCs. The receptors were sampled from a human donor in good health (CMV status not recorded). Some clones in this sample may be carry-over from other donors' samples.

This clonotype has only a few counts. The chain couples TRBV11-2 to TRBJ2-7; D not certain. Trimming cost V 5 bases and J 3 bases, with 17 bases left between them. This CDR3 is 15 amino acids long. Germline CDR1 and CDR2: SGHAT and FQNNGV. The CDR3, as DNA: TGTGCCAGCAGCCTCAGTACTGTCCCCTTCTACGAGCAGTACTTC. It is translated as CASSLSTVPFYEQYF.

This clonotype was observed at least ten times. The chain employs TRBV4-2 and TRBJ2-5; D is perhaps TRBD1 (5 bases). This CDR3 contains 14 residues. Germline CDR1 is LGHNA and CDR2 is YNFKEQ. Trimming left V 1 base short and J 9 bases short, with 15 bases between. The CDR3 sequence: CASSQGRAAGAQYF. For the CDR3, the DNA is TGTGCCAGCAGCCAAGGCAGGGCCGCCGGAGCCCAGTACTTC.

There are many counts of this clonotype. The chain combines TRBV19 with TRBJ2-2; 12 nucleotides align to TRBD1. V gave up 2 bases and J gave up 6 bases; unmatched junction bases: 4. The CDR3 totals 16 residues. Looked up from germline, CDR1 is LNHDA and CDR2 is SQIVND (reference sequence). CDR3 sequence (DNA): TGTGCCAGTAGTATATCCGGGACAGGGGGCTCCGGGGAGCTGTTTTTT. Amino acids: CASSISGTGGSGELFF.

V is TRBV6-2 or TRBV6-3 and J is TRBJ1-4; no clear D gene. The ends were cut back, 6 bases at V and 1 base at J, with 15 bases in the middle. Per germline, CDR1 MNHEY and CDR2 SVGEGT. The CDR3 extends over 16 amino acids. The CDR3 protein is CASSARGSGTNEKLFF. CDR3 DNA sequence: TGTGCCAGCAGCGCCCGGGGAAGCGGAACTAATGAAAAACTGTTTTTT.

This clonotype was recorded at least ten times. This chain connects TRBV7-9 to TRBJ2-2, with D possibly called TRBD1 or TRBD2 (5 bases each). The V gene lost 3 bases and the J gene lost 4 bases, with 12 bases spanning the gap. CDR3 length equals 15 residues. Germline V gene data show CDR1 as SEHNR and CDR2 as FQNEAQ (reference sequence). This CDR3 is CASSLDTRVTGELFF. CDR3 nucleotides: TGTGCCAGCAGCTTGGACACGAGGGTCACCGGGGAGCTGTTTTTT.

V usage is TRBV14 and J usage is TRBJ1-5, with D possibly being TRBD1 (5 bases). Trimming cost V 6 bases and J 6 bases, with 18 bases left between them. The CDR3 sequence is 15 residues long. Per germline, CDR1 SGHDN and CDR2 FVKESK. The CDR3 DNA follows: TGTGCCAGCAGTCCGAGGACGGGGGGACTTCAGCCCCAGCATTTT. It is translated as CASSPRTGGLQPQHF.

The chain joins TRBV5-6 to TRBJ2-7, with D perhaps given as TRBD1 or TRBD2 (5 bases each). CDR3 length equals 15 residues. Per germline, CDR1 SGHDT and CDR2 YYEEEE. V was shortened by 3 bases and J by 2 bases, with 15 bases between the two germline ends. DNA for the CDR3: TGTGCCAGCAGCTCACCCGGGACCCCTACCTACGAGCAGTACTTC. Amino acids: CASSSPGTPTYEQYF.

This clonotype showed up just a few times. One end of the junction does not line up with germline, which may come from a read error. The J gene is TRBJ2-1, the V gene TRBV5-1; 8 bases are shared with TRBD2. CDR1 is SGHRS and CDR2 is YFSETQ in the germline V gene. The CDR3 sequence is 15 residues long. The CDR3 here is CASTLGTSSYNEQFF. CDR3 in DNA: TGCGCCAGCACCTTGGGGACTAGCTCCTACAATGAGCAGTTCTTC.

This clonotype came up many times. The V gene is TRBV7-3, the J gene TRBJ2-1, with D possibly TRBD2 on 6 matching bases. CDR3 length equals 16 residues. Per the germline V gene, CDR1 is SGHTA and CDR2 is FQGTGA. Trimming removed 5 bases from V and 1 base from J, with 15 bases in between. The CDR3 coding sequence is TGTGCCAGCAGCCCTACCTTGGCGGGATCCTACAATGAGCAGTTCTTC. Translation: CASSPTLAGSYNEQFF.

CDR3 in DNA: TGTGCCAGCAGTTCCGTCGGGACAGTGGAAGGCTACACCTTC. Its protein is CASSSVGTVEGYTF. This chain uses TRBV28 with TRBJ1-2, with 7 positions matching TRBD1. V was clipped by 4 bases and J by 8 bases; unmatched bases: 10. Germline-derived CDR1 and CDR2 are MDHEN and SYDVKM. The CDR3 covers 14 residues.

The table lists this clonotype with a few counts. The chain uses TRBV29-1 and TRBJ2-2, with D possibly matching TRBD1 (5 bases). The CDR3 extends over 13 amino acids. Germline V CDR1 and CDR2: SQVTM, ANQGSEA. The germline V and J ends were trimmed by 3 bases and 1 base, with 6 bases remaining between them. The CDR3 nucleotides read TGCAGCGTTGATGGACAGAACACCGGGGAGCTGTTTTTT. This encodes CSVDGQNTGELFF.

This clonotype was seen many times. The J gene is TRBJ2-3, the V gene TRBV7-8; D may be TRBD1 or TRBD2 (5 bases each). The CDR3 has 15 residues. Germline V gene data show CDR1 as SGHVS and CDR2 as FQNEAQ. V was pared by 5 bases and J by 1 base, with 13 bases between. The CDR3 DNA is TGTGCCAGCAGCCCCCGGGACCCCCGCACAGATACGCAGTATTTT. Protein sequence: CASSPRDPRTDTQYF.

About this clonotype itself: Since a much larger clone is just one base distant, this may be a read error. The chain carries TRBV24-1 and TRBJ1-5; the D gene is possibly TRBD1 (6 bases). Trimming took off 7 bases at V and 4 bases at J, with 19 bases between the two ends. CDR3 length equals 16 residues. Germline V lookup: CDR1 KGHDR, CDR2 SFDVKD. DNA of the CDR3: TGTGCCACCAGCAGTGATAGGGGGATAGGGAATCAGCCCCAGCATTTT. It specifies CATSSDRGIGNQPQHF.

This clonotype turned up a few times. The V call is TRBV5-6, the J call TRBJ1-2; 9 nucleotides match TRBD1. CDR3 length equals 16 residues. J gave up 4 bases and V 6 bases, and 13 bases lay outside the gene matches. Germline V lookup: CDR1 SGHDT, CDR2 YYEEEE. The CDR3: CASTHSGTGNLYGYTF. The CDR3 coding sequence is TGTGCCAGCACCCACTCCGGGACAGGGAACCTCTATGGCTACACCTTC.

This clonotype was recorded many times. This chain joins TRBV7-2 and TRBJ2-7; D unresolved. Germline V gives CDR1 SGHTA, CDR2 FQGNSA. This CDR3 comprises 15 residues. Trimming pared 1 base from V and 3 bases from J, leaving 13 bases between. CDR3 residues: CASSLDARAGYEQYF. The CDR3 DNA is TGTGCCAGCAGCTTAGATGCCCGGGCTGGCTACGAGCAGTACTTC.

This clonotype was detected a few times. The J gene is TRBJ2-7, the V gene TRBV12-3 or TRBV12-4, with TRBD2 matching over 11 bases. There are 15 residues in the CDR3. J gave up 5 bases and V 1 base, and 4 bases lay outside the gene matches. The CDR3 DNA follows: TGTGCCAGCAGTTTAGGCCTAGCGGGAGGCCACGAGCAGTACTTC. It translates to CASSLGLAGGHEQYF.

The chain combines TRBV5-4 with TRBJ2-7, with D hard to call. The germline V gene encodes CDR1 SGHNT and CDR2 YYREEE (reference sequence). The CDR3 extends over 14 amino acids. With 0 bases removed from V and 2 bases from J, the gap between germline ends came to 9 bases. For the CDR3, the DNA is TGTGCCAGCAGCTTGGTAGGGATGACCTACGAGCAGTACTTC. Translated, it gives CASSLVGMTYEQYF. Combining the CDR3 with reference TRBV5-4 and TRBJ2-7 gives the whole variable domain ETGVTQSPTHLIKTRGQQVTLRCSSQSGHNTVSWYQQALGQGPQFIFQYYREEENGRGNFPPRFSGLQFPNYSSELNVNALELDDSALYLCASSLVGMTYEQYFGPGTRLTVT.

This clonotype has a handful of counts. V usage is TRBV7-9 and J usage is TRBJ1-5; tentatively, D is TRBD1 (6 bases). V was cut by 1 base and J by 3 bases, with 16 bases left in between. The germline V gene encodes CDR1 SEHNR and CDR2 FQNEAQ (reference sequence). The CDR3 sequence is 17 residues long. The CDR3 spells CASSLGWDTGTNQPQHF. The CDR3 DNA sequence: TGTGCCAGCAGCTTAGGCTGGGACACGGGTACCAATCAGCCCCAGCATTTT.